The next 13 T cell receptor beta chains were all read from a single sample in a study of blood T cells in healthy people across ages (dated by TCRdb to the mid-2010s). The method behind the library was 5' RACE. This sample was sequenced with an Illumina HiSeq 2500. A second PCR of roughly 7 to 12 cycles was run with a J-beta primer mix and a sample-barcoded 5' primer. TCRdb ran its own pipeline on the public reads, namely fastp trimming at Q25 and MiXCR clone calling, and kept in-frame beta chains. Rows are unified per CDR3 protein, each entry keeping the most common DNA and genes. Present in this sample are about 1.4 million distinct CDR3 sequences, roughly 64% of which were seen just once. The top ten constitute 6.5% to 8.5% of the sample. Source material: blood. The origin of the receptors is a man aged 18-30 years in good health.

The chain links TRBV20-1 to TRBJ2-1; 12 bases align to TRBD2. Germline V gene lookup returns CDR1 DFQATT and CDR2 SNEGSKA (reference sequence). With V trimmed by 2 bases and J by 15 bases, 8 bases remained unmatched. The CDR3 spans 13 residues. The CDR3 reads CSARTAGLAGRFF. CDR3 nucleotides: TGCAGTGCTAGAACAGCCGGACTAGCGGGAAGGTTCTTC.

For the CDR3, the DNA is TGTGCCAGCAGTTTAGCGGGAGCAGTACAGTACTTC. Its protein is CASSLAGAVQYF. This rearrangement joins TRBV6-5 to TRBJ2-5; 9 bases are a match to TRBD2. Trimming cost V 4 bases and J 11 bases; bases outside gene matches: 5. The CDR3 has 12 residues. Germline V lookup: CDR1 MNHEY, CDR2 SVGAGI.

The chain uses TRBV27 and TRBJ2-7; 10 bases are a match to TRBD1. The ends lost 3 bases at V and 3 bases at J; junction bases unmatched: 5. Germline CDR1 and CDR2: MNHEY and SMNVEV (reference sequence). There are 15 residues in the CDR3. Here the CDR3 reads CASSFTGTGVYEQYF. CDR3 nucleotides: TGTGCCAGCAGTTTCACCGGGACAGGGGTCTACGAGCAGTACTTC.

The V call is TRBV7-2, the J call TRBJ2-1; a possible D gene is TRBD1 (6 bases). CDR1 is SGHTA, CDR2 FQGNSA, per germline. Trimming took off 5 bases at V and 7 bases at J, with 21 bases between the two ends. The CDR3 has 16 residues. The CDR3 DNA is TGTGCCAGCAGCCATCGCAGGACAGTCATCGAAAATGAGCAGTTCTTC. Encoded protein: CASSHRRTVIENEQFF.

There are a few counts of this clonotype. V gene TRBV27 combines with J gene TRBJ2-7; 8 bases are shared with TRBD2. The ends lost 4 bases at V and 9 bases at J; junction bases unmatched: 2. CDR1 MNHEY and CDR2 SMNVEV come from the germline V gene (reference sequence). The CDR3 spans 11 residues. CDR3 DNA sequence: TGTGCCAGCAGTTCTACTAGCGGGCAGTACTTC. Amino acid sequence: CASSSTSGQYF.

The chain couples TRBV6-1 to TRBJ2-1; 8 bases fit TRBD2. V lost 2 bases and J lost 4; bases outside the gene matches: 13. CDR3 length equals 18 residues. Germline CDR1 MNHNS, CDR2 SASEGT. The CDR3 bases are TGTGCCAGCAGTGAAACTGTCCGGAGCGGGAGTAGATACAATGAGCAGTTCTTC. Translating it yields CASSETVRSGSRYNEQFF.

The chain recombines TRBV3-1 with TRBJ2-7, with unresolved D. There are 15 residues in the CDR3. Trimming took off 5 bases at V and 2 bases at J, with 16 bases between the two ends. The germline V gene has CDR1 LGHDT and CDR2 YNNKEL (reference sequence). The CDR3 protein is CASSARRIGTYEQYF. CDR3 DNA: TGTGCCAGCAGCGCAAGACGAATTGGCACCTACGAGCAGTACTTC.

The V and J genes are TRBV10-3 and TRBJ2-3; the D call may be TRBD1 or TRBD2 (6 bases each). There are 15 residues in the CDR3. Germline lookup yields CDR1 ENHRY and CDR2 SYGVKD. Trimming shortened V by 3 bases and J by 1 base, and 11 bases separated the two germline ends. In nucleotides, the CDR3 is TGTGCCATCAGTGACCCTAGGGGGGGCACAGATACGCAGTATTTT. Its protein product is CAISDPRGGTDTQYF.

This clonotype showed up just a few times. V and J are TRBV20-1 and TRBJ2-5; D may be TRBD1 or TRBD2 (5 bases each). Judging by the DNA end, TRBJ2-7 fits better; the J call may be wrong. The CDR3 sequence is 18 residues long. The germline gives CDR1 DFQATT, CDR2 SNEGSKA (reference sequence). Written as DNA, the CDR3 is TGCAGTGCCAGCCCCCCTAATAGAATTACATTGGGGGCCTACGAGCAGTACTTC. Translating gives CSASPPNRITLGAYEQYF.

The CDR3 loop reads CASTNPSSYNSPLHF. CDR3 sequence (DNA): TGTGCCAGCACAAATCCTAGCTCCTATAATTCACCCCTCCACTTT. The chain carries TRBV28 and TRBJ1-6; no firm D call. The CDR3 consists of 15 residues. Germline CDR1 reads MDHEN; CDR2 reads SYDVKM. The germline V and J ends were trimmed by 7 bases and 0 bases, with 10 bases remaining between them. The full variable domain, its missing parts supplied by reference TRBV28 and TRBJ1-6, is DVKVTQSSRYLVKRTGEKVFLECVQDMDHENMFWYRQDPGLGLRLIYFSYDVKMKEKGDIPEGYSVSREKKERFSLILESASTNQTSMYLCASTNPSSYNSPLHFGNGTRLTVT.

This chain links TRBV7-2 with TRBJ2-7; 8 nucleotides line up with TRBD2. With V trimmed by 5 bases and J by 0 bases, 9 bases remained unmatched. Germline CDR1 is SGHTA and CDR2 is FQGNSA. The CDR3 runs to 16 residues. The CDR3 DNA reads as TGTGCCAGCAGCCCCGGAGGGACTAGAAGCTCCTACGAGCAGTACTTC. Residues: CASSPGGTRSSYEQYF.

The V gene is TRBV10-2, the J gene TRBJ2-7; 7 nucleotides align to TRBD2. Germline assignment: CDR1 WSHSY and CDR2 SAAADI. This CDR3 contains 12 residues. Written as DNA, the CDR3 is TGCGCGGGGGGGGTGAGGTTCTACGAGCAGTACTTC. This gives the protein CAGGVRFYEQYF.

This clonotype was seen ten or more times. V gene TRBV29-1 combines with J gene TRBJ2-1; TRBD1 matches 7 bases. This CDR3 spans 16 amino acids. V was pared by 1 base and J by 5 bases, with 11 bases of the junction left unmatched. Germline V gives CDR1 SQVTM, CDR2 ANQGSEA. Here the CDR3 reads CSVEGGPGQQDNEQFF. CDR3 nucleotide sequence: TGCAGCGTTGAAGGTGGACCGGGACAGCAAGACAATGAGCAGTTCTTC.